The 27 T cell receptor beta chains given below trace back to one sample, sequenced in a study of early T cells in non-severe SARS-CoV-2 infection. TCRdb reanalysed the 5' RACE reads using MiXCR and keeps one entry per CDR3 protein. Of approximately 64,000 distinct CDR3 sequences detected, around 20% appear once; the ten largest clones hold more than 7.5%. The material was whole blood, obtained at baseline. These receptors were taken from an adult who was a healthcare worker with PCR-confirmed SARS-CoV-2 infection or an uninfected control (not recorded which).

The sample holds a few counts of this clonotype. The chain is built from TRBV7-9 and TRBJ1-5; D might be TRBD1 (5 bases). The length of the CDR3 is 14 residues. Trimming shortened V by 3 bases and J by 0 bases, and 6 bases separated the two germline ends. Germline V gene data show CDR1 as SEHNR and CDR2 as FQNEAQ (reference sequence). CDR3 in DNA: TGTGCCAGCAGCTTCGGGGCTAGCAATCAGCCCCAGCATTTT. It specifies CASSFGASNQPQHF.

J is TRBJ2-7 and V is TRBV28, with D possibly being TRBD1 (5 bases). V shed 11 bases and J shed 5 bases, with 13 bases lying between them. This CDR3 is 11 amino acids long. Germline V gene data show CDR1 as MDHEN and CDR2 as SYDVKM. CDR3 in DNA: TGTGCCTGTCAGGGCAGCAACGAGCAGTACTTC. Its protein is CACQGSNEQYF.

The genes are TRBV6-5 and TRBJ2-7; D unresolved. The CDR3 is 16 amino acids. The ends were cut back, 5 bases at V and 2 bases at J, with 19 bases in the middle. Germline CDR1 reads MNHEY; CDR2 reads SVGAGI. The CDR3 reads CASSPRTLTPTYEQYF. The CDR3 DNA follows: TGTGCCAGCAGTCCAAGGACCCTTACCCCTACCTACGAGCAGTACTTC.

This chain joins TRBV10-2 and TRBJ1-1; 8 positions match TRBD1. Unmatched junction bases numbered 8, after V lost 2 bases and J lost 0 bases. CDR3 length equals 17 residues. The V gene's germline CDR1 is WSHSY and CDR2 SAAADI. In DNA form, the CDR3 reads TGCGCCAGCAGTGAGGAGGACAGGGATTACTTGAACACTGAAGCTTTCTTT. Its translation is CASSEEDRDYLNTEAFF.

This clonotype occurred a few times. The V and J genes are TRBV5-4 and TRBJ2-6; D remains ambiguous. The CDR3 is made up of 13 amino acids. The germline V and J ends were trimmed by 1 base and 4 bases, with 3 bases remaining between them. CDR1 and CDR2 from the germline V gene are SGHNT and YYREEE (reference sequence). CDR3 coding DNA: TGTGCCAGCAGCTTGTTCGGGGCCAACGTCCTGACTTTC. Translation gives CASSLFGANVLTF.

In this sample, this clonotype turned up a few times. V usage is TRBV12-3 or TRBV12-4 and J usage is TRBJ1-2, with 7 bases matching TRBD1. The CDR3 spans 15 residues. With 6 bases clipped from V and 0 bases from J, the junction kept 7 bases outside the gene matches. The CDR3 here is CASSRGQPSNYGYTF. The CDR3, as DNA: TGTGCCAGCAGCCGGGGACAGCCTTCTAACTATGGCTACACCTTC.

This clonotype was seen many times. This chain links TRBV6-5 with TRBJ1-1; 7 bases are shared with TRBD1. The ends lost 7 bases at V and 0 bases at J; junction bases unmatched: 14. The CDR3 has 17 residues. Germline V lookup: CDR1 MNHEY, CDR2 SVGAGI. The CDR3 here is CASIHQDKTGLNTEAFF. CDR3 sequence (DNA): TGTGCCAGCATCCACCAAGACAAGACAGGGCTGAACACTGAAGCTTTCTTT.

The chain uses TRBV27 and TRBJ2-2; the D gene could be TRBD1 or TRBD2 (5 bases each). Germline assignment: CDR1 MNHEY and CDR2 SMNVEV (reference sequence). The CDR3 spans 15 residues. Trimming took off 4 bases at V and 3 bases at J, with 12 bases between the two ends. CDR3 in DNA: TGTGCCAGCAGTTCGACCGGGACCCACACCGGGGAGCTGTTTTTT. Translating it yields CASSSTGTHTGELFF.

This clonotype has only a few counts. This chain joins TRBV24-1 and TRBJ1-2, with 7 bases identical to TRBD1. This CDR3 is built from 13 residues. V trimming: 9 bases; J trimming: 2 bases; junction bases outside the gene matches: 5. Germline V CDR1 and CDR2: KGHDR, SFDVKD. CDR3 sequence: CATRQGGNYGYTF. The CDR3 nucleotides read TGTGCCACCCGACAGGGAGGGAACTATGGCTACACCTTC.

Only one count was recorded for this clonotype. This sequence joins TRBV20-1 and TRBJ2-1; weak D call: TRBD2 (6 bases). V lost 0 bases to trimming and J lost 4 bases, with 16 bases between them. CDR3 size: 16 residues. Germline CDR1 is DFQATT and CDR2 is SNEGSKA (reference sequence). The CDR3 nucleotides are TGCAGTGCTAGAGATCCCCCGGGGGTCCTATACAATGAGCAGTTCTTC. It is translated as CSARDPPGVLYNEQFF.

This clonotype has a handful of counts. This rearrangement joins TRBV5-4 to TRBJ2-7, with D possibly being TRBD1 or TRBD2 (5 bases each). Germline values: CDR1 SGHNT, CDR2 YYREEE (reference sequence). The CDR3 loop spans 15 amino acids. Trimming removed 4 bases from V and 4 bases from J, with 18 bases in between. CDR3 nucleotide sequence: TGTGCCAGCAGCCGTGGGGACCGAAAACATTACGAGCAGTACTTC. It translates to CASSRGDRKHYEQYF.

This chain connects TRBV7-8 to TRBJ2-5, with D maybe TRBD2 (6 bases). The germline V gene encodes CDR1 SGHVS and CDR2 FQNEAQ. Trimming cost V 5 bases and J 4 bases, with 17 bases left between them. The CDR3 contains 15 residues. The CDR3 sequence is CASSPKGLRGETQYF. CDR3 DNA: TGTGCCAGCAGCCCTAAGGGATTGCGGGGAGAGACCCAGTACTTC.

This chain connects TRBV20-1 to TRBJ2-1, with a weak D call TRBD1 (5 bases). The germline V gene encodes CDR1 DFQATT and CDR2 SNEGSKA (reference sequence). The CDR3 contains 13 residues. V was pared by 5 bases and J by 10 bases, with 18 bases between. The CDR3 spells CSAPPPDIREQFF. The CDR3 nucleotides read TGCAGTGCTCCCCCCCCGGACATTCGAGAGCAGTTCTTC.

This clonotype has only one observation. The chain is built from TRBV19 and TRBJ2-2, with D maybe TRBD1 (6 bases). CDR3 length equals 21 residues. Trimming cost V 5 bases and J 2 bases, with 30 bases left between them. From germline, CDR1 is LNHDA and CDR2 SQIVND (reference sequence). In nucleotides, the CDR3 is TGTGCCAGTAGTCCGTCCCCCAGGGGTGGGAGAATGCATTCAAACACCGGGGAGCTGTTTTTT. This gives the protein CASSPSPRGGRMHSNTGELFF.

This clonotype was counted between two and nine times. The genes are TRBV5-5 and TRBJ1-3; no firm D call. Germline V gene lookup returns CDR1 SGHKS and CDR2 YYEKEE (reference sequence). There are 14 residues in the CDR3. Trimming took 0 bases from V and 0 from J, leaving 4 bases between them. CDR3 DNA sequence: TGTGCCAGCAGCTTGGACACCTCTGGAAACACCATATATTTT. Translated, it gives CASSLDTSGNTIYF.

This clonotype has just a few counts. J is TRBJ2-6 and V is TRBV5-6; D ambiguous. Germline loops: CDR1 SGHDT, CDR2 YYEEEE. V was pared by 2 bases and J by 0 bases, with 3 bases between. This CDR3 is 14 amino acids long. CDR3 nucleotides: TGTGCCAGCAGCTTACGCTCTGGGGCCAACGTCCTGACTTTC. Amino acids: CASSLRSGANVLTF. Looking up the rest from reference TRBV5-6 and TRBJ2-6 gives the full variable domain: DAGVTQSPTHLIKTRGQQVTLRCSPKSGHDTVSWYQQALGQGPQFIFQYYEEEERQRGNFPDRFSGHQFPNYSSELNVNALLLGDSALYLCASSLRSGANVLTFGAGSRLTVL.

In this sample, this clonotype turned up a few times. The rearrangement joins TRBV19 to TRBJ2-4; TRBD1 agrees at 10 bases. The CDR3 spans 17 residues. Germline CDR1 LNHDA, CDR2 SQIVND (reference sequence). The junction had 10 bases not matched to a gene; V was cut back by 5 bases and J by 3 bases. The CDR3 spells CASSAGQGGIGKNIQYF. The DNA for the CDR3 is TGTGCCAGTAGTGCCGGACAGGGGGGGATTGGCAAAAACATTCAGTACTTC.

The V and J genes are TRBV10-2 and TRBJ1-1; TRBD1 is a possible D gene (5 bases). V shed 0 bases and J shed 10 bases, with 18 bases lying between them. The CDR3 loop spans 15 amino acids. CDR1 is WSHSY and CDR2 is SAAADI in the germline V gene. As DNA, the CDR3 is TGCGCCAGCAGTGAGTCATCCGATTCTGGGGCCCGAGCTTTCTTT. Translation gives CASSESSDSGARAFF.

This clonotype was seen more than once but under ten times. This sequence joins TRBV28 and TRBJ1-5; weak D call: TRBD1 (5 bases). This CDR3 has 15 residues. Deletions cut 5 bases from V and 0 bases from J, with 11 bases between. CDR1 MDHEN and CDR2 SYDVKM come from the germline V gene. The CDR3 loop is CASSTTRDSNQPQHF. The CDR3 DNA reads as TGTGCCAGCAGTACCACCAGGGATAGCAATCAGCCCCAGCATTTT.

This chain links TRBV24-1 with TRBJ2-5; no clear D gene. Per the germline V gene, CDR1 is KGHDR and CDR2 is SFDVKD. The CDR3 extends over 13 amino acids. The germline V and J ends were trimmed by 3 bases and 5 bases, with 9 bases remaining between them. The CDR3 DNA reads TGTGCCACCAGTGATCCGGGCCGGGAGACCCAGTACTTC. Translation gives CATSDPGRETQYF.

The chain recombines TRBV29-1 with TRBJ1-5; TRBD1 agrees at 7 bases. The CDR3 runs 13 residues. CDR1 is SQVTM and CDR2 is ANQGSEA in the germline V gene. Losses at the gene ends were 4 bases for V and 4 bases for J; bases not matched to a gene: 4. The CDR3 nucleotides read TGCAGCGTTGGGACAGGCGGGAATCAGCCCCAGCATTTT. Its protein product is CSVGTGGNQPQHF.

A few counts support this clonotype. This chain uses TRBV7-2 with TRBJ1-1; 7 nucleotides line up with TRBD1. The CDR3 contains 15 residues. Germline V CDR1 and CDR2: SGHTA, FQGNSA. V lost 1 base, J lost 6 bases, and 8 bases stayed unmatched. CDR3 sequence: CASSLVDRKGSEAFF. The CDR3 coding sequence is TGTGCCAGCAGCTTAGTGGACAGGAAAGGGTCTGAAGCTTTCTTT.

This chain links TRBV28 with TRBJ1-5; D remains unclear. Germline V gives CDR1 MDHEN, CDR2 SYDVKM. The CDR3 sequence is 12 residues long. The V gene lost 4 bases and the J gene lost 4 bases, with 5 bases spanning the gap. The CDR3 region has the DNA TGTGCCAGCAGTTCCCAAAATCAGCCCCAGCATTTT. Amino acid sequence: CASSSQNQPQHF.

This clonotype was seen repeatedly, ten times or more. The rearrangement uses TRBV5-1 and TRBJ1-1, with D maybe TRBD1 (5 bases). CDR1 and CDR2 (germline): SGHRS, YFSETQ. There are 13 residues in the CDR3. The V gene lost 3 bases and the J gene lost 2 bases, with 8 bases spanning the gap. DNA of the CDR3: TGCGCCAGCAGCTGGGACCTTAACACTGAAGCTTTCTTT. It yields the protein CASSWDLNTEAFF.

This clonotype showed up just once. The chain couples TRBV28 to TRBJ1-2, with 9 bases aligning to TRBD1. The germline V gene encodes CDR1 MDHEN and CDR2 SYDVKM. The trim removed 5 bases at V and 2 bases at J, leaving 3 bases unmatched. The CDR3 is 14 residues long. The CDR3: CASSLTGGNYGYTF. CDR3 in DNA: TGTGCCAGCAGTCTAACAGGGGGCAACTATGGCTACACCTTC.

This clonotype was seen more than once but under ten times. The rearrangement uses TRBV13 and TRBJ2-6, with unresolved D. The germline V gene has CDR1 PRHDT and CDR2 FYEKMQ (reference sequence). V lost 2 bases to trimming and J lost 5 bases, with 7 bases between them. The length of the CDR3 is 14 residues. CDR3 nucleotide sequence: TGTGCCAGCAGCTTACAGCCTAGGGCCAACGTCCTGACTTTC. Translated: CASSLQPRANVLTF.

This clonotype was observed a few times. V usage is TRBV6-8 and J usage is TRBJ2-7; D unresolved. CDR1 MNHGY and CDR2 SAAAGT come from the germline V gene. The CDR3 has 16 residues. The ends were cut back, 0 bases at V and 1 base at J, with 13 bases in the middle. CDR3 bases: TGTGCCAGCAGTTACTCTGTCCCGAGGAGTTCCTACGAGCAGTACTTC. Translated, it gives CASSYSVPRSSYEQYF.